The clone carrying this T cell receptor beta chain was seen only a few times. Its antigen is still unknown. TCRdb's table, derived via immunoSEQ multiplex PCR, lists solely in-frame clones and lacks some. Of about 140,000 clones in the sample, 80% were seen once. This specimen comes from a study of cytotoxic CD8 clonotypes in ibrutinib-treated CLL. Background on the study: An average of 255,043 productive templates and 94,082 productive rearrangements was obtained per sample. Study-level findings and limits: Sampling time points were not equivalent between sustained-remission and progressing patients.

Germline CDR1 and CDR2: SGHRS and YFSETQ. V was trimmed by 0 bases and J by 0 bases, leaving 16 bases between them. The CDR3 sequence is 19 residues long. The gene calls are TRBV5-1 and TRBJ2-6; D is possibly TRBD1 (6 bases). This specimen was PBMCs, taken after 36 months of ibrutinib treatment. The source is a human donor with chronic lymphocytic leukemia. The CDR3 nucleotides are TGCGCCAGCAGCTTGGCGGCATCGACCAGGGGCTCTGGGGCCAACGTCCTGACTTTC. The encoded protein is CASSLAASTRGSGANVLTF. Full variable domain (remainder filled in from reference TRBV5-1 and TRBJ2-6): KAGVTQTPRYLIKTRGQQVTLSCSPISGHRSVSWYQQTPGQGLQFLFEYFSETQRNKGNFPGRFSGRQFSNSRSEMNVSTLELGDSALYLCASSLAASTRGSGANVLTFGAGSRLTVL.